The 27 T cell receptor beta chains below all came from one sample that was sequenced in a study of OX40 agonist ivuxolimab in advanced cancers. Repertoires were generated with immunoSEQ multiplex PCR, while TCRdb's copy carries only in-frame clones and drops some. The sample shows over 100,000 clones, about nine tenths of them seen only once. The sample was CD4+ or CD8+ T cells sorted from blood, taken in a trial of the OX40 agonist ivuxolimab. The receptors shown here come from an adult with an advanced solid tumor such as melanoma, head and neck, liver or kidney cancer.

The chain couples TRBV9 to TRBJ2-6; possible D gene TRBD1, 6 bases. Germline V lookup: CDR1 SGDLS, CDR2 YYNGEE. CDR3 length: 17 residues. V lost 0 bases and J 0 bases, leaving 10 bases between the germline ends. DNA for the CDR3: TGTGCCAGCAGCGTAGCTACAGGGAGCTCTGGGGCCAACGTCCTGACTTTC. This translates into CASSVATGSSGANVLTF.

The J gene is TRBJ2-3, the V gene TRBV21-1. TRBV21-1 is annotated as a pseudogene. This CDR3 comprises 16 residues. The CDR3, as DNA: TGTGCCAGCAGCAAAGCGCTGGGAAAGTCCACAGATACGCAGTATTTT. This translates into CASSKALGKSTDTQYF.

The chain recombines TRBV5-1 with TRBJ2-3; D possibly corresponds to TRBD2 (6 bases). Germline V gene lookup returns CDR1 SGHRS and CDR2 YFSETQ. The CDR3 contains 16 residues. V lost 4 bases to trimming and J lost 4 bases, with 19 bases between them. In nucleotides, the CDR3 is TGCGCCAGCAGCCCAACTAGCCGCGGGGCGTCAGATACGCAGTATTTT. Protein sequence: CASSPTSRGASDTQYF.

The gene calls are TRBV29-1 and TRBJ2-4, with 14 bases aligning to TRBD2. CDR1 is SQVTM, CDR2 ANQGSEA, per germline. The CDR3 length is 17 residues. J lost 4 bases, V lost 2 bases, and 7 bases had no gene match. CDR3 region: CSVERGLAGDGKNIQYF. CDR3 sequence (DNA): TGCAGCGTTGAAAGGGGACTAGCGGGAGATGGGAAAAACATTCAGTACTTC.

The CDR3 loop is CASRPDRGTGELFF. Here the CDR3 DNA reads TGTGCCAGCAGGCCGGACAGGGGCACCGGGGAGCTGTTTTTT. The chain employs TRBV2 and TRBJ2-2; 9 nucleotides align to TRBD1. Trimming at V came to 6 bases and at J to 4 bases, leaving 3 bases not matched to a gene. The CDR3 runs 14 residues. Germline CDR1 and CDR2: SNHLY and FYNNEI.

This clone was found a few times. This sequence joins TRBV29-1 and TRBJ1-1; D unresolved. The length of the CDR3 is 13 residues. Trimming pared 1 base from V and 5 bases from J, leaving 11 bases between. Germline-derived CDR1 and CDR2 are SQVTM and ANQGSEA. CDR3: CSVEGRPGTEAFF. CDR3 coding DNA: TGCAGCGTTGAAGGCCGTCCGGGGACTGAAGCTTTCTTT.

J is TRBJ2-3 and V is TRBV9, with 8 nucleotides matching TRBD2. CDR1 is SGDLS and CDR2 is YYNGEE in the germline V gene. Trimming at V came to 2 bases and at J to 2 bases, leaving 4 bases not matched to a gene. The CDR3 loop spans 15 amino acids. CDR3 residues: CASSVLAGYTDTQYF. The CDR3 bases are TGTGCCAGCAGCGTCCTAGCGGGCTACACAGATACGCAGTATTTT.

The table lists this clone with a few counts. This chain joins TRBV18 and TRBJ1-2; 7 bases align to TRBD1. There are 16 residues in the CDR3. The germline V gene has CDR1 KGHSH and CDR2 LQKENI. Trimming at V came to 1 base and at J to 8 bases, leaving 13 bases not matched to a gene. In DNA, the CDR3 is TGTGCCAGCTCACCACGGCGTTCGGAGACAGGGAACGGCTACACCTTC. Its protein product is CASSPRRSETGNGYTF. The entire variable domain, with the rest obtained from reference TRBV18 and TRBJ1-2, is as follows: NAGVMQNPRHLVRRRGQEARLRCSPMKGHSHVYWYRQLPEEGLKFMVYLQKENIIDESGMPKERFSAEFPKEGPSILRIQQVVRGDSAAYFCASSPRRSETGNGYTFGSGTRLTVV.

The chain is built from TRBV19 and TRBJ2-3; D is unresolved. Germline CDR1 reads LNHDA; CDR2 reads SQIVND (reference sequence). V lost 8 bases and J 0 bases, leaving 15 bases between the germline ends. There are 15 residues in the CDR3. The CDR3 nucleotides read TGTGCCAGTGGAGAGTCGGGCTCCAGCACAGATACGCAGTATTTT. As protein: CASGESGSSTDTQYF.

The chain carries TRBV5-1 and TRBJ2-5; a weak D match, TRBD2 (6 bases). The CDR3 extends over 15 amino acids. Germline-derived CDR1 and CDR2 are SGHRS and YFSETQ. V was trimmed by 0 bases and J by 3 bases, leaving 12 bases between them. The DNA of the CDR3 is TGCGCCAGCAGCTTGGCCGGGACTTCAGAAGAGACCCAGTACTTC. It is translated as CASSLAGTSEETQYF.

This clone was seen once. The chain couples TRBV28 to TRBJ2-7, with a tentative D call TRBD1 (6 bases). Germline V gene data show CDR1 as MDHEN and CDR2 as SYDVKM. The V and J ends lost 5 bases and 0 bases respectively, with 14 bases between them. The CDR3 runs to 15 residues. The CDR3: CASSPGQTSSYEQYF. The CDR3, as DNA: TGTGCCAGCAGTCCCGGACAGACGAGCTCCTACGAGCAGTACTTC.

The rearrangement links TRBV5-1 to TRBJ2-1; tentatively, D is TRBD1 (6 bases). The CDR3 is made up of 16 amino acids. The V gene lost 4 bases and the J gene lost 6 bases, with 20 bases spanning the gap. Per germline, CDR1 SGHRS and CDR2 YFSETQ. CDR3 amino acids: CASSKPTGNEGNEQFF. DNA of the CDR3: TGCGCCAGCAGCAAACCTACAGGGAATGAGGGCAATGAGCAGTTCTTC.

CDR3: CASSSGQGATEAFF. The CDR3 DNA reads as TGTGCCAGCAGCTCGGGACAGGGGGCAACTGAAGCTTTCTTT. The V call is TRBV11-2, the J call TRBJ1-1, with 12 bases lining up with TRBD1. Germline V lookup: CDR1 SGHAT, CDR2 FQNNGV. The CDR3 runs 14 residues. The junction had 2 bases not matched to a gene; V was cut back by 4 bases and J by 5 bases.

A few counts support this clone. One end of the junction varies from germline; a read error may be responsible. The V gene is TRBV11-2, the J gene TRBJ1-2; the D is unclear. CDR1 is SGHAT, CDR2 FQNNGV, per germline. This CDR3 is built from 10 residues. The CDR3 loop reads CASSLDRTYF. The CDR3 nucleotides read TGTGCCAGCAGCTTAGATCGGACCTACTTC.

The V gene is TRBV5-1, the J gene TRBJ1-1; D unclear. The V end was cut by 3 bases, the J end by 5 bases, with 11 bases between. Germline CDR1 SGHRS, CDR2 YFSETQ. CDR3 length: 13 residues. The CDR3 reads CASSSKVGTEAFF. CDR3 DNA sequence: TGCGCCAGCAGCTCAAAGGTGGGAACTGAAGCTTTCTTT. Complete variable domain (other parts from reference TRBV5-1 and TRBJ1-1): KAGVTQTPRYLIKTRGQQVTLSCSPISGHRSVSWYQQTPGQGLQFLFEYFSETQRNKGNFPGRFSGRQFSNSRSEMNVSTLELGDSALYLCASSSKVGTEAFFGQGTRLTVV.

This clone has a handful of counts. The chain employs TRBV7-9 and TRBJ1-1; D uncertain. Germline V gene data show CDR1 as SEHNR and CDR2 as FQNEAQ (reference sequence). The CDR3 runs 16 residues. V was cut by 3 bases and J by 0 bases, with 14 bases left in between. The CDR3 region has the DNA TGTGCCAGCAGCTTTCCTATCTGGGAGTTGAACACTGAAGCTTTCTTT. Protein: CASSFPIWELNTEAFF.

The chain combines TRBV7-2 with TRBJ2-1; 9 bases map to TRBD1. The V gene end was trimmed by 1 base and the J gene end by 1 base; junction bases not matched to a gene: 2. CDR1 is SGHTA and CDR2 is FQGNSA in the germline V gene. The CDR3 is made up of 16 amino acids. Here the CDR3 DNA reads TGTGCCAGCAGCTTAGTGGGACAGGGTTCCTACAATGAGCAGTTCTTC. Translated: CASSLVGQGSYNEQFF.

The chain has TRBV19 and TRBJ2-1; D is possibly TRBD1 (6 bases). V was trimmed by 7 bases and J by 3 bases, leaving 13 bases between them. This CDR3 spans 14 amino acids. Germline V gene sequence: CDR1 LNHDA, CDR2 SQIVND (reference sequence). The CDR3 sequence is CASTTGKLYNEQFF. The CDR3 region has the DNA TGTGCCAGTACAACAGGGAAACTCTACAATGAGCAGTTCTTC.

The chain uses TRBV7-9 and TRBJ2-1; no reliable D call. CDR3 length: 14 residues. Germline V gene sequence: CDR1 SEHNR, CDR2 FQNEAQ (reference sequence). V lost 2 bases and J lost 5, with 10 bases in between. This CDR3 is CASSLYSQNNEQFF. CDR3 DNA sequence: TGTGCCAGCAGCTTATACTCACAGAACAATGAGCAGTTCTTC. The full variable domain, in which reference TRBV7-9 and TRBJ2-1 provide the parts outside the CDR3, is DTGVSQNPRHKITKRGQNVTFRCDPISEHNRLYWYRQTLGQGPEFLTYFQNEAQLEKSRLLSDRFSAERPKGSFSTLEIQRTEQGDSAMYLCASSLYSQNNEQFFGPGTRLTVL.

The chain combines TRBV25-1 with TRBJ1-6; D perhaps matches TRBD1 (5 bases). The CDR3 sequence is 18 residues long. CDR1 is MGHDK and CDR2 is SYGVNS in the germline V gene. The V end was cut by 2 bases, the J end by 3 bases, with 17 bases between. This CDR3 reads CASSEETGGTFYNSPLHF. The CDR3 DNA reads TGTGCCAGCAGTGAAGAGACGGGGGGGACTTTCTATAATTCACCCCTCCACTTT.

This chain connects TRBV20-1 to TRBJ1-1; no reliable D call. Trimming removed 3 bases at V and 3 bases at J, with 5 bases between. CDR3 length equals 11 residues. Germline V CDR1 and CDR2: DFQATT, SNEGSKA (reference sequence). This chain's CDR3 is CSASSYTEAFF. CDR3 sequence (DNA): TGCAGTGCTAGCTCGTACACTGAAGCTTTCTTT.

The V call is TRBV19, the J call TRBJ2-2; 7 nucleotides align to TRBD1. The ends lost 6 bases at V and 6 bases at J; junction bases unmatched: 16. Germline V gene data show CDR1 as LNHDA and CDR2 as SQIVND (reference sequence). This CDR3 spans 17 amino acids. The DNA for the CDR3 is TGTGCCAGTAGACGACCTCCAGGGGGAGAGGGGGCCGGGGAGCTGTTTTTT. This encodes CASRRPPGGEGAGELFF.

This clone was picked up a small number of times. This chain connects TRBV27 to TRBJ2-7, with D possibly being TRBD2 (6 bases). CDR3 length: 12 amino acids. Germline V gene sequence: CDR1 MNHEY, CDR2 SMNVEV (reference sequence). V was clipped by 1 base and J by 7 bases, with 8 bases between them. The CDR3 is CASSLLGGEQYF. The DNA for the CDR3 is TGTGCCAGCAGTTTATTGGGGGGAGAGCAGTACTTC.

The V and J genes are TRBV4-1 and TRBJ1-3, with unresolved D. V lost 0 bases and J 0 bases, leaving 12 bases between the germline ends. Germline lookup yields CDR1 MGHRA and CDR2 YSYEKL. This CDR3 contains 17 residues. The CDR3 coding sequence is TGCGCCAGCAGCCAAGATCAAGCCGCCATCTCTGGAAACACCATATATTTT. It specifies CASSQDQAAISGNTIYF.

The CDR3 loop is CASSKWVGTENTEAFF. The CDR3 nucleotides are TGTGCCAGTAGTAAATGGGTGGGGACTGAAAACACTGAAGCTTTCTTT. The chain employs TRBV19 and TRBJ1-1, with D possibly being TRBD1 (5 bases). The CDR3 length is 16 residues. Per germline, CDR1 LNHDA and CDR2 SQIVND (reference sequence). V was trimmed by 4 bases and J by 2 bases, leaving 17 bases between them.

This clone was seen only once. The J gene is TRBJ1-5, the V gene TRBV4-2; 9 bases fit TRBD1. Germline loops: CDR1 LGHNA, CDR2 YNFKEQ. This CDR3 spans 15 amino acids. V shed 4 bases and J 7 bases; nucleotides not matched to a gene: 8. Written as DNA, the CDR3 is TGTGCCAGCAGCCGTCCCGGGACAGGGATCCAGCCCCAGCATTTT. Its protein product is CASSRPGTGIQPQHF.

The J gene is TRBJ2-2, the V gene TRBV7-2, with D maybe TRBD1 (5 bases). Per germline, CDR1 SGHTA and CDR2 FQGNSA. V lost 4 bases and J 3 bases, leaving 6 bases between the germline ends. The CDR3 covers 13 residues. As DNA, the CDR3 is TGTGCCAGCAGCTCGACAGACACCGGGGAGCTGTTTTTT. It yields the protein CASSSTDTGELFF. The full variable domain, rest sourced from reference TRBV7-2 and TRBJ2-2, is GAGVSQSPSNKVTEKGKDVELRCDPISGHTALYWYRQSLGQGLEFLIYFQGNSAPDKSGLPSDRFSAERTGGSVSTLTIQRTQQEDSAVYLCASSSTDTGELFFGEGSRLTVL.